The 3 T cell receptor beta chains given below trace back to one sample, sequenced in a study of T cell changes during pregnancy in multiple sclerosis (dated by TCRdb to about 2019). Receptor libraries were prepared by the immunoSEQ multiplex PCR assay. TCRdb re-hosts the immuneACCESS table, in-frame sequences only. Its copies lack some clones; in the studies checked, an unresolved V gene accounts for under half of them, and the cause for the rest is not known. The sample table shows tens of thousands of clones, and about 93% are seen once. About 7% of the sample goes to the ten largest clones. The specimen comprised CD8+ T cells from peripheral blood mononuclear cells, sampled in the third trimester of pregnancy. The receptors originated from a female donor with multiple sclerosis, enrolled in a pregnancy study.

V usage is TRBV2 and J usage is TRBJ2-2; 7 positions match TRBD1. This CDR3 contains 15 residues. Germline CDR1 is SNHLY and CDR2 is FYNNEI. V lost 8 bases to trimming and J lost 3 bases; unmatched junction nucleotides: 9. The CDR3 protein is CASSKTGRDTGELFF. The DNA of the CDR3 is TGTGCCAGCTCCAAGACAGGGCGGGACACCGGGGAGCTGTTTTTT.

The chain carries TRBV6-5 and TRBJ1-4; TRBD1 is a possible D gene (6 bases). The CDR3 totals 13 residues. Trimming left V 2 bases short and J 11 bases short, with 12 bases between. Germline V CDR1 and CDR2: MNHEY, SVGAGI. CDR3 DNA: TGTGCCAGCAGTTACCAGGGGACGGCGAAACTGTTTTTT. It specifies CASSYQGTAKLFF.

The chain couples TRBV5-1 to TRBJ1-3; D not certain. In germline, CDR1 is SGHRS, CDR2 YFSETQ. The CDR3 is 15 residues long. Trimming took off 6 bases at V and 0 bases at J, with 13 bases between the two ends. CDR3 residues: CASTESLSSGNTIYF. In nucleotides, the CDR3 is TGCGCCAGCACCGAATCACTTAGCTCTGGAAACACCATATATTTT.